This T cell receptor (beta chain) was sequenced during a study of T cells in Graves' hyperthyroidism and ophthalmopathy. Study results and caveats: Blood samples included most of the expanded thyroid clonotypes exceeding 0.001.

Researchers took RNA transcripts and amplified the TCR beta CDR3 regions from them. With the HTBI primer set, the TCR CDR3 went through a first round of RT-PCR. MiXCR, applied by TCRdb to the multiplex PCR reads, yields one record per CDR3 protein. The sample records roughly 700,000 distinct CDR3 sequences, about 14% being singletons. Every diagnosis used clinical symptoms, serum thyroxine and TRAb, thyroid ultrasound and orbital computed tomography. Turning to this clonotype: No antigen is known for it.

The CDR3 is 15 residues long. Trimming removed 6 bases at V and 6 bases at J, with 15 bases between. The specimen sequenced was blood. The chain joins TRBV12-3 or TRBV12-4 to TRBJ1-6; D unresolved. This clonotype was sampled from a young woman with Graves' hyperthyroidism. The CDR3: CASRLTGSTNSPLHF. DNA for the CDR3: TGTGCCAGCAGACTAACCGGGAGTACTAATTCACCCCTCCACTTT.